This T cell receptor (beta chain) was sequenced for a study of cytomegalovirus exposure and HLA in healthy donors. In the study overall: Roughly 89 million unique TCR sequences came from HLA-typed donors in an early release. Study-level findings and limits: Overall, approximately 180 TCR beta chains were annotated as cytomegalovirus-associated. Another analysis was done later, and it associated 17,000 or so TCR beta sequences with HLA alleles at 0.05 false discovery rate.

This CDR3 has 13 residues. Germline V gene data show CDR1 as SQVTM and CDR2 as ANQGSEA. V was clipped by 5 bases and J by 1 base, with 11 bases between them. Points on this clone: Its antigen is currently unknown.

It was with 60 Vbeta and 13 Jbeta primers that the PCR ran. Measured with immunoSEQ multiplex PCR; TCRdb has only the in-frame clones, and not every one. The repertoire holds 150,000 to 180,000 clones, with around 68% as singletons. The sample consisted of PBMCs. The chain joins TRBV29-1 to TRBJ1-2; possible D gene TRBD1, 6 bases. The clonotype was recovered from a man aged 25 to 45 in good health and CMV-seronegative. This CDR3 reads CSVSQGDNYGYTF. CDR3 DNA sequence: TGCAGCGTTTCACAGGGCGATAACTATGGCTACACCTTC.